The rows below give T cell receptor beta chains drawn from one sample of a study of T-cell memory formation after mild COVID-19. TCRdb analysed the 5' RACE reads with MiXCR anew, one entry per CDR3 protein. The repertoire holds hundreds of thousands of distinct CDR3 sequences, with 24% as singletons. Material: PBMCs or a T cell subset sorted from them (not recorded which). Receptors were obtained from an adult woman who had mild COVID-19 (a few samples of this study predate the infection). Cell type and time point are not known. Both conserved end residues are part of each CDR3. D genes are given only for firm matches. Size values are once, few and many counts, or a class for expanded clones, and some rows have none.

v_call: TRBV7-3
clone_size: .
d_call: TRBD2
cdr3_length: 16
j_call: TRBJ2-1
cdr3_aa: CASSKRTSGGANEQFF
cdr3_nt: TGTGCCAGCAGCAAGAGGACTAGCGGGGGGGCGAATGAGCAGTTCTTC

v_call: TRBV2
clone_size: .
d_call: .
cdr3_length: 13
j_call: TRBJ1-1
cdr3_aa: CASSSGTVTEAFF
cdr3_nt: TGTGCCAGCAGTTCAGGAACCGTCACTGAAGCTTTCTTT

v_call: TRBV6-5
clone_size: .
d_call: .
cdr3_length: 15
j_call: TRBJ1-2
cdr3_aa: CASSPDIYGAYGYTF
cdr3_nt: TGTGCCAGCAGTCCTGACATCTACGGGGCCTATGGCTACACCTTC

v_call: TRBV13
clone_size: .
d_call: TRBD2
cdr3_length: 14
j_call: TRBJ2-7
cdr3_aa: CASSFSGSTYEQYF
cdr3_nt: TGTGCCAGCAGCTTTAGCGGGAGCACCTACGAGCAGTACTTC

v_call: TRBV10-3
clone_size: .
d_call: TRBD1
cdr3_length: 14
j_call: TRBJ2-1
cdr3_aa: CATLDRGLGWEQFF
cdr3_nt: TGTGCCACCCTAGACAGGGGGCTAGGCTGGGAGCAGTTCTTC

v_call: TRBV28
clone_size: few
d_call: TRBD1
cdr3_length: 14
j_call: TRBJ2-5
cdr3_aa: CASSSRDRVETQYF
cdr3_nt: TGTGCCAGCAGTTCCAGGGACAGGGTGGAGACCCAGTACTTC

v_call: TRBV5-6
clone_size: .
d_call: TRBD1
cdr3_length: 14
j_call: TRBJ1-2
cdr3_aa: CASSPGTASYGYTF
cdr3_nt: TGTGCCAGCAGCCCCGGGACAGCCTCCTATGGCTACACCTTC

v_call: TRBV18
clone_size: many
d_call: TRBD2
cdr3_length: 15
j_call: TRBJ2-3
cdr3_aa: CASSPGLAGTDTQYF
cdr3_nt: TGTGCCAGCTCACCGGGACTAGCAGGCACAGATACGCAGTATTTT

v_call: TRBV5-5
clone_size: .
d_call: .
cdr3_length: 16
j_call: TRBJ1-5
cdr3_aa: CASSLGQPASNQPQHF
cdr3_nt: TGTGCCAGCAGCCTAGGACAGCCTGCTAGCAATCAGCCCCAGCATTTT

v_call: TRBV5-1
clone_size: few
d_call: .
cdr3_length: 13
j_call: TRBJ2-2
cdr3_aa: CASSPDYTGELFF
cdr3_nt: TGCGCCAGCAGCCCGGACTACACCGGGGAGCTGTTTTTT

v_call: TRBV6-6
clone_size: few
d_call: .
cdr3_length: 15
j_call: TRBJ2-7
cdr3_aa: CASSQRSLISYEQYF
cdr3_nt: TGTGCCAGCAGTCAGAGGAGCCTCATCTCCTACGAGCAGTACTTC

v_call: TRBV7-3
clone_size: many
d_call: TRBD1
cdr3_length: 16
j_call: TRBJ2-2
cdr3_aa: CASSLGGQGNTGELFF
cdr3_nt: TGTGCCAGCAGCTTAGGCGGACAGGGGAACACCGGGGAGCTGTTTTTT

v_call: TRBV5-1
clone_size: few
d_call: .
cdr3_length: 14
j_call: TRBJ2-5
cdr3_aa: CASRGGGPQETQYF
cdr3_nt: TGCGCCAGCAGGGGTGGTGGACCACAAGAGACCCAGTACTTC

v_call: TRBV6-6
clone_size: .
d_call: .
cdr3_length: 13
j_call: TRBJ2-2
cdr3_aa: CAGLQGNTGELFF
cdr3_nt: TGTGCCGGACTACAGGGGAACACCGGGGAGCTGTTTTTT

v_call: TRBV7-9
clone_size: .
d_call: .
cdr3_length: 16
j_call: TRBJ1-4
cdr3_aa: CASSFVRGPSNEKLFF
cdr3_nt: TGTGCCAGCAGCTTCGTCCGGGGGCCATCGAATGAAAAACTGTTTTTT